Sequencing of this T cell receptor (beta chain) was carried out in a study of cytomegalovirus exposure and HLA in healthy donors (dated by TCRdb to 2017 to 2019). General notes on the study: In an earlier analysis of under 750 of the donors, less than 350 Gb of sequence data and 117 million unique TCR beta sequences from about 179 million T cells were reported. An earlier analysis of some 500 of the donors used high-throughput TCR beta sequencing to judge whether each TCR beta V gene segment behaved as functional or pseudogenic. All discovery cohort repertoires had been generated on a single sequencing platform. A handful of DR-DQ haplotypes were treated as single units for association and clustering because of strong linkage in the cohort. Typing coverage varied by locus: roughly 629-630 donors for A, B, C, DRB1 and DQB1; about 520 for DQA1; nearly 610 for DPA1; around 490 for DPB1. To predict cytomegalovirus infection status, the study brought together high-throughput TCR immunosequencing, statistical association of individual TCRs with disease status, and machine learning. Among some 410 genotyped donors of the cohort, an average of roughly 230,000 unique TCR beta nucleotide sequences was sequenced per donor, of which about 18% were non-productive. To study patterns of TCR occurrence, a later analysis re-analyzed previously published TCR beta repertoires from 600 to 750 donors and added high-resolution HLA genotyping. Rather than drawing on any new phenotypic data, the later analysis identified candidate immune exposures from TCR beta sequences and the way those sequences occurred across donors. Both class I and class II loci were covered by HLA typing, at four-digit resolution. The study aimed to test whether signatures of past pathogen exposure could be identified by cataloging public T cell receptors. In addition to the first cohort of about 650 subjects, a separate validation cohort of 130 or so different subjects was used. In a later genetic analysis, genome-wide SNP genotypes for about three fifths of the roughly 670 donors were used, and that subset was treated as a discovery cohort. The T cell repertoires of roughly 660 subjects were profiled by immunosequencing and related to cytomegalovirus serostatus. Donor age, sex, ethnicity and CMV serostatus were compiled alongside the repertoire data. An early release that covered approximately 600 HLA-typed donors contained approximately 300 gigabases of sequencing data and 65 million to 100 million unique TCR sequences. Of the approximately 400 genotyped donors, less than 85% were placed in the genetic ancestry cluster associated with self-reported Caucasian donors.

Library prep was done by the immunoSEQ multiplex PCR assay. A mixture of 60 forward primers for TCR Vbeta segments and 13 reverse primers for TCR Jbeta segments was used in the multiplex PCR. A multiplex PCR assay on genomic DNA amplified the CDR3 region of rearranged TCR beta genes. The Illumina HiSeq System was used to sequence the amplified TCR beta libraries as 87-base-pair reads. The authors' pipeline ran thus. Across the roughly 640 repertoires, a later analysis counted 60 million to 90 million unique TCR beta chains, 9 million to 14 million of which were shared by at least two donors. Raw reads were error-corrected and collapsed into unique sequences with a nearest-neighbor algorithm that merged closely related sequences to remove PCR and sequencing errors. CDR3 sequences were aligned to IMGT reference sequences to assign V, D and J gene segments. For a sequence to be retained, at least a six-nucleotide match to both a V gene segment and a J gene segment was required. Rearrangements were classified as productive when the CDR3 lacked stop codons and remained in frame with V and J, and all other rearrangements were classified as non-productive. Following IMGT convention, CDR3 was defined as the stretch from the second conserved V-encoded cysteine up to the conserved J-encoded phenylalanine. In an earlier analysis of more than 550 of the donors, sequences lacking an unambiguous match to a single V gene segment were excluded. An earlier analysis of fewer than 750 of the donors called V segments functional above 56.7% productive rearrangements and segregating when the between-donor standard deviation exceeded 5%. A statistical classification framework was built to diagnose cytomegalovirus status from the catalog of TCR beta chain sequences. V and J gene assignment, in a later analysis, came from comparing TCR nucleotide sequences with IMGT/GENE-DB human TR gene sequences. A later analysis assigned CDR3 sequences and most-parsimonious VDJ recombination scenarios with the TCRdist pipeline. In a later analysis, each TCR beta chain was defined by its CDR3 amino acid sequence together with its V-gene family, and reads lacking a unique V-gene family were excluded. As a way to deal with suspected cross-contamination and a sequencing artifact, a later analysis dropped 592 nucleotide sequences that were highly shared and had low generation probability. In a later analysis, a clonal expansion index was calculated for each public chain from normalized within-repertoire ranks of inferred template counts. In a later analysis, generation probabilities were computed with a VDJ recombination model fitted to out-of-frame rearrangements, and the resulting probabilities were checked against IGoR. Hypergeometric tests were used in a later analysis to score TCR-TCR, TCR-HLA and TCR-CMV co-occurrence, with a repertoire-size bias correction applied to the TCR pairs. A later analysis estimated false discovery rates by permuting HLA or CMV assignments 20 times. In a later analysis, co-occurring TCRs were grouped using DBSCAN, and TCRdist sequence similarity was added for clustering within HLA-allele-positive subsets. Co-occurrence clustering excluded repertoires with fewer than 30,000 or more than 120,000 public chains, plus five with anomalous nucleotide sharing. What TCRdb holds here is the immuneACCESS table cut down to in-frame rearrangements. Part of the clones is not present; checked against another copy, under half of the missing clones reflect an unresolved V gene, and the others are unexplained. V and J calls and clone size follow that table, whereas D and trimming were derived from the DNA. The sample profile shows some 80,000 clones; around 77% of them were found once. The top ten constitute around 3.4% of the sample.

What the work shows at the level of the full study, not this receptor alone: Assigning TCR associations to individual alleles was difficult when HLA alleles, especially DR and DQ, strongly co-occurred. An earlier analysis of several hundred of the donors showed that most TCR beta V segments appeared in productive rearrangements either about 90% or about 30% of the time, which broadly matched IMGT annotations. In a later analysis, about 17,000 TCR beta sequences were associated with specific HLA alleles at a false discovery rate of 0.05. A further reported finding was that TCR beta sequences accurately predicted the HLA-A and HLA-B alleles for most subjects in the first cohort. Some IMGT-functional V segments, including TRBV6-2 and TRBV6-3, could not be told apart with the 87-base-pair reads, so those segments were excluded. Most TCR sequences were seen in very few donors, while some public TCRs were found in many individuals. The classifier was reported to diagnose cytomegalovirus status with high specificity and sensitivity in both the original cohort and the validation cohort. The sequencing pipeline was judged likely to have produced a cluster of highly shared sequence variants as a technical artifact. Several of the top co-occurrence clusters appeared to be linked to parvovirus B19, influenza, CMV and Epstein-Barr virus, according to a later analysis. The study gave a list of over 150 TCR beta chains associated with cytomegalovirus. In this cohort, only TCR beta chains were sequenced, and detectable features were limited by the absence of alpha or paired-chain data. Around 16 rarely observed V segments, including chromosome 9 orphons, were excluded from the earlier analysis of a few hundred of the donors because counts were too low. Sequencing depth was assumed to be roughly uniform across donors in the presence/absence analyses, though that assumption may not hold. Because some donors lacked HLA typing at each locus, the association tests relied only on the typed subset. In a later analysis, the rate of TCR association differed among HLA loci, with DRB1 alleles having the most associated TCRs and HLA-C alleles having the fewest. A later genetic analysis reported fewer N-insertions in productive TCRs among donors in an Asian-associated ancestry cluster than the roughly 700-donor mean. In vitro tests confirmed that a few of the cytomegalovirus-associated TCR beta chains recognize cytomegalovirus antigens. According to the authors, the approach could potentially be generalized to other disease states and immunological phenotypes. Linkage disequilibrium might explain the correlated functional status among segregating V segments, but an unknown experimental factor could not be ruled out. Compared with equally common non-associated chains, HLA-associated TCR beta chains in a later analysis were more clonally expanded and had lower generation probabilities. The only immune exposure information available for the cohort was CMV serostatus. An association between a missense DCLRE1C variant and V-gene and J-gene trimming of TCR beta chains was found in a later genetic analysis and replicated in an independent cohort. According to a later analysis, most CMV-associated TCR beta chains appeared to be HLA-restricted, and the HLA associations seemed to be driven largely by CMV exposure.

Remarks on this clone: Its binding antigen is unknown. Nothing much larger sits one base from this clone, and base qualities are not available.

The cohort was made up of several hundred healthy bone marrow donors. All cohort members were sampled while nominally healthy, although unrecorded immune exposures were likely present. The donor was CMV seronegative and was included in the group of a few hundred seronegative cohort members. Every donor gave a peripheral blood sample, and the peripheral blood mononuclear cells from that sample were used for TCR beta sequencing. Genomic DNA was extracted from the blood cell samples with the Qiagen DNeasy Blood Extraction Kit. Relative to germline, V is 10 bases shorter and J is 2 bases shorter, with 16 bases between their ends. The germline V gene (reference sequence) sets CDR1 to MNHNY and CDR2 to SVGAGI. CDR3 length: 14 amino acids, cysteine to phenylalanine. The read is trimmed to its CDR3 DNA, 42 bases read in frame from base 1.

Recombination joined TRBV6-6 with TRBJ2-3; TRBD1 is possibly the D segment (5 matching bases). The sequence was collected from a man aged 45-60 years in good health and CMV-seronegative. The specimen was PBMCs. The CDR3 here reads CATLLTGSTDTQYF. In nucleotide form, the sequence is TGTGCCACCCTCCTCACAGGCTCCACAGATACGCAGTATTTT.